These 2 T cell receptor beta chains were sequenced from one sample in a study of blood T cell repertoires in COVID-19 (dated by TCRdb to the early 2020s). Libraries were constructed by the immunoSEQ multiplex PCR assay. In its TCRdb copy, this immuneACCESS table keeps in-frame sequences only and misses some clones. Where compared with another copy, unresolved V genes explain less than half of these, and the others have no known cause. The sample profile shows under 200,000 clones; around 86% of them were found once. The biggest ten clones account for less than 1% of the sample. The sequencing input was peripheral blood. These receptors were collected from a man younger than 35 with acute or convalescent COVID-19.

This clone has more than one count but fewer than ten. V and J are TRBV6-5 and TRBJ1-4; D is possibly TRBD1 (5 bases). V gave up 4 bases and J gave up 8 bases, with 11 bases separating them. Germline lookup yields CDR1 MNHEY and CDR2 SVGAGI. The CDR3 is made up of 13 amino acids. In DNA form, the CDR3 reads TGTGCCAGCAGTTCGGGGGGAAAAGAAAAACTGTTTTTT. Translating gives CASSSGGKEKLFF.

The J gene is TRBJ1-3, the V gene TRBV7-2, with 10 positions matching TRBD1. Germline loops: CDR1 SGHTA, CDR2 FQGNSA. The length of the CDR3 is 19 residues. The junction had 12 bases not matched to a gene; V was cut back by 4 bases and J by 0 bases. CDR3 region: CASSYRDRGRGLSGNTIYF. In DNA form, the CDR3 reads TGTGCCAGCAGCTACCGGGACAGGGGACGGGGGCTCTCTGGAAACACCATATATTTT.